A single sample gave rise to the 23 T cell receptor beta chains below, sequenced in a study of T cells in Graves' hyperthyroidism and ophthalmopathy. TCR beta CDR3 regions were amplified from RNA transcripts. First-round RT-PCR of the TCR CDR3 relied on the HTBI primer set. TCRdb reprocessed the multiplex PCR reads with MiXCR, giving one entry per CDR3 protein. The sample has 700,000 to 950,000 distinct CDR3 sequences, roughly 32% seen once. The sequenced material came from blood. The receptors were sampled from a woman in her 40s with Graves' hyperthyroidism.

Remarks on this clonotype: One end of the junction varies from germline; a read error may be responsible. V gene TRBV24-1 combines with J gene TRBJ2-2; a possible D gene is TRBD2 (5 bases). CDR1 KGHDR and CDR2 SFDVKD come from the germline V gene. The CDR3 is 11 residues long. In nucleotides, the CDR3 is TGTGCCACCAGCATCACCGGGGAGCTGCTTTTT. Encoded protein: CATSITGELLF.

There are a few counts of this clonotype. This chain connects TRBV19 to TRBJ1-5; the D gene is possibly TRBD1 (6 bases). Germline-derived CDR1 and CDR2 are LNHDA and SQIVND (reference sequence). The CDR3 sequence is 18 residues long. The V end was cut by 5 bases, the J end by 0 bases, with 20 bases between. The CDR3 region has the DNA TGTGCCAGTAGTTTATTCCTTCGGGACACCTCTAGCAATCAGCCCCAGCATTTT. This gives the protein CASSLFLRDTSSNQPQHF.

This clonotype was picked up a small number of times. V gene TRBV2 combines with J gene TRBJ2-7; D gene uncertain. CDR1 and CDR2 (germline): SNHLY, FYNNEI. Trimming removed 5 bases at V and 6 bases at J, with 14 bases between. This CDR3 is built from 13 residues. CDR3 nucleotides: TGTGCCAGCAGTCCAGGTATTTGGGTCGAGCAGTACTTC. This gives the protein CASSPGIWVEQYF.

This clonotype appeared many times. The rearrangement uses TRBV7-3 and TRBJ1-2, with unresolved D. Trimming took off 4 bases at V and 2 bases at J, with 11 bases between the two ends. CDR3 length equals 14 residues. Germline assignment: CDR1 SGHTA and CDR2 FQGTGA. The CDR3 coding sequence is TGTGCCAGCAGCTCAAGCTCAGAAAACTATGGCTACACCTTC. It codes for CASSSSSENYGYTF.

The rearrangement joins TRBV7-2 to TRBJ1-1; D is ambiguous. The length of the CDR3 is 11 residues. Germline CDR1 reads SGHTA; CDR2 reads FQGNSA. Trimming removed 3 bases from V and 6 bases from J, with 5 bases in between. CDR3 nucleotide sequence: TGTACCAGCAGCTTCAGCGCTGAAGCTTTCTTT. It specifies CTSSFSAEAFF.

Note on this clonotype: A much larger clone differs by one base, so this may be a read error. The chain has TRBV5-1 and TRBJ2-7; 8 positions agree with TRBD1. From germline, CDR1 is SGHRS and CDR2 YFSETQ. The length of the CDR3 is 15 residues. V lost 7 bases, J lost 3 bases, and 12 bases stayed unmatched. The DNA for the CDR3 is TGCGCCAGCGGCGAGCTCGGGACAGGCATCTACGAGCAGTACTTC. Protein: CASGELGTGIYEQYF.

The CDR3 sequence: CASSYSTSGRVSGETQYF. CDR3 coding DNA: TGTGCCAGCAGTTACAGCACTAGCGGGAGAGTCTCGGGAGAGACCCAGTACTTC. The gene calls are TRBV6-5 and TRBJ2-5; TRBD2 aligns across 11 bases. The CDR3 has 18 amino acids. Trimming cost V 2 bases and J 4 bases; bases outside gene matches: 12. CDR1 and CDR2 from the germline V gene are MNHEY and SVGAGI.

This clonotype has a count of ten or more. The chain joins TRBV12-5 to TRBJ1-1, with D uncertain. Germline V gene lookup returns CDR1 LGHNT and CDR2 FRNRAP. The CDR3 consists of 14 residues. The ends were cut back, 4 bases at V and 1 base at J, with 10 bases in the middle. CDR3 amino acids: CASGSPVGNTEAFF. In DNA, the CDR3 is TGTGCTAGTGGTTCCCCCGTTGGGAACACTGAAGCTTTCTTT.

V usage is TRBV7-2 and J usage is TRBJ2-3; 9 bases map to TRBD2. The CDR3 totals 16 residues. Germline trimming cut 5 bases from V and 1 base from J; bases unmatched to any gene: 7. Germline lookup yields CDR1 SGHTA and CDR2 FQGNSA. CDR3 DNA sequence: TGTGCCAGCAGCAAAGACGCGGGGGGGGGCACAGATACGCAGTATTTT. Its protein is CASSKDAGGGTDTQYF. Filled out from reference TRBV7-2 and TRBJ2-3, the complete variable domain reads GAGVSQSPSNKVTEKGKDVELRCDPISGHTALYWYRQSLGQGLEFLIYFQGNSAPDKSGLPSDRFSAERTGGSVSTLTIQRTQQEDSAVYLCASSKDAGGGTDTQYFGPGTRLTVL.

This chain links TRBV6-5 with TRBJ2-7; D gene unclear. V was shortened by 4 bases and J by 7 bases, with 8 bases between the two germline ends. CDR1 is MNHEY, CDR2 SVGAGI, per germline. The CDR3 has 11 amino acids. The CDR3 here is CASSSSREQYF. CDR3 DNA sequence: TGTGCCAGCAGTTCCAGCCGGGAGCAGTACTTC.

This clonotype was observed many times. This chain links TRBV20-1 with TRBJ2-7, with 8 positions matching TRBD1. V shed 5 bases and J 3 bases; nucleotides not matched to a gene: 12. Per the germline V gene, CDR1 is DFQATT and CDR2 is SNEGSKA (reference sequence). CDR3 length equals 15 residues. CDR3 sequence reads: CSAPGGQGLYYEQYF. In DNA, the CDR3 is TGCAGTGCTCCCGGAGGACAGGGTCTGTACTACGAGCAGTACTTC.

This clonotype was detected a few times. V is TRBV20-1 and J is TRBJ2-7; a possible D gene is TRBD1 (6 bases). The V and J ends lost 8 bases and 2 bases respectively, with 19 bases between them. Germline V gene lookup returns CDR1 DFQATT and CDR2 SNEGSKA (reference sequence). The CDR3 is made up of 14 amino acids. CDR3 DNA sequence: TGCAGTTCCTCCCCCGGGACACGAGCCTACGAGCAGTACTTC. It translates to CSSSPGTRAYEQYF.

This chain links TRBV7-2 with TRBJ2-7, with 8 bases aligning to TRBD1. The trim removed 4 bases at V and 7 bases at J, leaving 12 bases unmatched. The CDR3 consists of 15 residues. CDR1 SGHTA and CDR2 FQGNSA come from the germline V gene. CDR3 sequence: CASSSTRTGTWEQYF. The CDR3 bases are TGTGCCAGCAGCTCCACTCGGACAGGGACCTGGGAGCAGTACTTC. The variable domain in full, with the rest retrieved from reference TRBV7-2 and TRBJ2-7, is GAGVSQSPSNKVTEKGKDVELRCDPISGHTALYWYRQSLGQGLEFLIYFQGNSAPDKSGLPSDRFSAERTGGSVSTLTIQRTQQEDSAVYLCASSSTRTGTWEQYFGPGTRLTVT.

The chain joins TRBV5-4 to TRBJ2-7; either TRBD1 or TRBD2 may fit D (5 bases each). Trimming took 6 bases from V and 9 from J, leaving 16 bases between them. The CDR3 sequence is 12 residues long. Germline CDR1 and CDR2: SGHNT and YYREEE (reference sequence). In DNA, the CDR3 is TGTGCCAGCACCCTGGACACGGGGCGGCAGTACTTC. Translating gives CASTLDTGRQYF.

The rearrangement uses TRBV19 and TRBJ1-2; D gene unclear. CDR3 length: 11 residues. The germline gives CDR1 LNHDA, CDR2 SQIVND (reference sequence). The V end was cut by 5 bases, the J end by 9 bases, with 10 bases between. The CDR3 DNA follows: TGTGCCAGTAGTGCGGGCGGGAGCTACACCTTC. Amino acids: CASSAGGSYTF.

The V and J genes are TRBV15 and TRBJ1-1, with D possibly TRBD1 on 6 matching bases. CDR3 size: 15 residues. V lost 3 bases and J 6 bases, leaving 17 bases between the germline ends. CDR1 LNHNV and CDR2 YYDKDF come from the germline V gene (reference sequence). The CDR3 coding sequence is TGTGCCACCAGCAGGGCGAACAAACAGGGTCCTGAAGCTTTCTTT. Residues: CATSRANKQGPEAFF. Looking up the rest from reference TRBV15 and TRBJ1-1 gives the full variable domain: DAMVIQNPRYQVTQFGKPVTLSCSQTLNHNVMYWYQQKSSQAPKLLFHYYDKDFNNEADTPDNFQSRRPNTSFCFLDIRSPGLGDTAMYLCATSRANKQGPEAFFGQGTRLTVV.

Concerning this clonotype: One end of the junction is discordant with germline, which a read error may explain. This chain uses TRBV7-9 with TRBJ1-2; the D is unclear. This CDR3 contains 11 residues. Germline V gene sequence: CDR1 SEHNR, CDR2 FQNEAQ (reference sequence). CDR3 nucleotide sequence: TGTGCCAGCAGCTTAGAAGGAGGTCTAAGCTTC. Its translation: CASSLEGGLSF.

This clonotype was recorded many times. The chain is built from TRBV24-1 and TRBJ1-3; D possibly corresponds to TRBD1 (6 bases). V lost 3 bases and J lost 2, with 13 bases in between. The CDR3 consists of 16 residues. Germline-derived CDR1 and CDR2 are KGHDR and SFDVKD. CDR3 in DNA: TGTGCCACCAGTGATGGGACACGTCCAACTGGAAACACCATATATTTT. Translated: CATSDGTRPTGNTIYF.

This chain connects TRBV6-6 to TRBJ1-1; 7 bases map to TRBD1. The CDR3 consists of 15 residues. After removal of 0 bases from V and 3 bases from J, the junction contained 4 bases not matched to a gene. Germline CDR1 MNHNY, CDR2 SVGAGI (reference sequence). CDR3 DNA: TGTGCCAGCAGTTACTCGAGTGGACAGGACACTGAAGCTTTCTTT. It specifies CASSYSSGQDTEAFF.

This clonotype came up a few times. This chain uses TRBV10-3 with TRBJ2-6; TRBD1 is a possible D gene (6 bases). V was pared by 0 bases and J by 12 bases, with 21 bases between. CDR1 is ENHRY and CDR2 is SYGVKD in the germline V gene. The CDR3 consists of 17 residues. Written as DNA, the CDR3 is TGTGCCATCAGTGAGTCGTATGACAGGCTATTGCATCCCGTCCTGACTTTC. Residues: CAISESYDRLLHPVLTF.

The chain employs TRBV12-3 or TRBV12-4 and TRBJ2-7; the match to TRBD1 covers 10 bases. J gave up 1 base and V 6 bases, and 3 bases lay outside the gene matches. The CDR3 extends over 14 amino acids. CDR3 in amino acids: CASRSGQGSYEQYF. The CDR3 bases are TGTGCCAGCAGGTCGGGACAGGGGTCCTACGAGCAGTACTTC.

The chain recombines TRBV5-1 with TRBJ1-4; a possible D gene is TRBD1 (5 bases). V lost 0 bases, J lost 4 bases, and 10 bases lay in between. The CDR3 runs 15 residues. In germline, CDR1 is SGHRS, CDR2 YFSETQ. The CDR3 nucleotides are TGCGCCAGCAGCTTGGGACGGGGGGTTAATGAAAAACTGTTTTTT. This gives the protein CASSLGRGVNEKLFF.

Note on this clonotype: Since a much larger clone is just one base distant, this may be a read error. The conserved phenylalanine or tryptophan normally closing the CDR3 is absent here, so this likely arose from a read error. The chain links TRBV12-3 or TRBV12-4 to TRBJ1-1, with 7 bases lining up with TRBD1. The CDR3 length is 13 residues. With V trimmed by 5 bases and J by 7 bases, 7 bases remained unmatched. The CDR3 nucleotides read TGTGCCAGCAGTCCTTACCGGGACAGTGAAGCTTTCTCT. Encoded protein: CASSPYRDSEAFS.